What follows are 3 T cell receptor beta chains derived from one specimen sequenced in a study of somatic mutations in cytotoxic T cells in rheumatoid arthritis. Sequenced by immunoSEQ multiplex PCR; TCRdb stores in-frame clones only, minus some. The repertoire has about 19,000 clones, 85% of them found once; the top ten carry roughly 6.9%. The material sequenced was CD8+ T cells sorted from blood. The receptors derive from a woman in her 40s with rheumatoid arthritis.

The J gene is TRBJ2-7, the V gene TRBV27; D may be TRBD1 (6 bases). CDR3 length equals 14 residues. Germline V gene data show CDR1 as MNHEY and CDR2 as SMNVEV (reference sequence). Trimming removed 5 bases at V and 2 bases at J, with 13 bases between. DNA for the CDR3: TGTGCCAGCAGTCTAGACAGGAGTGCCTACGAGCAGTACTTC. Translation gives CASSLDRSAYEQYF.

The V call is TRBV7-4, the J call TRBJ2-1; possibly TRBD2 for D (5 bases). This CDR3 has 16 residues. The germline V gene has CDR1 SGHVT and CDR2 SQSDAQ. Between the trimmed V and J ends, which lost 6 bases and 0 bases, there was a span of 15 bases. The CDR3 region is CASSHRRPLSYNEQFF. The CDR3 DNA sequence: TGTGCCAGCAGTCACCGGAGGCCCCTCTCCTACAATGAGCAGTTCTTC.

The J gene is TRBJ2-7, the V gene TRBV15, with TRBD1 matching over 8 bases. Per germline, CDR1 LNHNV and CDR2 YYDKDF (reference sequence). J gave up 6 bases and V 0 bases, and 7 bases lay outside the gene matches. CDR3 length equals 15 residues. The CDR3 region is CATSRDRGLGSEQYF. The CDR3 DNA follows: TGTGCCACCAGCAGAGACAGGGGGCTCGGGTCCGAGCAGTACTTC.